Each of the 10 T cell receptor beta chains below was sequenced from the same sample in a study of CD8 T cells in ankylosing spondylitis. Via MiXCR, TCRdb re-called the 5' RACE reads, giving one row per CDR3 protein. This sample carries some 92,000 distinct CDR3 sequences, 27% of them seen once, and the ten largest clones take around 60%. Sequenced sample: blood, either unsorted or a sorted T cell fraction (not recorded which). Source of these receptors: a male donor with ankylosing spondylitis or in good health (not recorded which).

The chain couples TRBV4-1 to TRBJ2-5, with D perhaps TRBD1 (5 bases). Trimming removed 0 bases from V and 5 bases from J, with 10 bases in between. CDR1 MGHRA and CDR2 YSYEKL come from the germline V gene. This CDR3 is 14 amino acids long. CDR3 protein: CASSQDEGVETQYF. CDR3 DNA sequence: TGCGCCAGCAGCCAAGATGAAGGGGTGGAGACCCAGTACTTC.

The rearrangement links TRBV12-3 or TRBV12-4 to TRBJ2-3; 9 nucleotides align to TRBD2. The CDR3 loop spans 16 amino acids. Trimming cost V 9 bases and J 4 bases; bases outside gene matches: 14. The CDR3 sequence: CASGLLSGRSPDTQYF. The CDR3 DNA is TGTGCCAGTGGCCTGCTAAGCGGGAGGAGCCCAGATACGCAGTATTTT.

This clonotype has only a few counts. V usage is TRBV5-1 and J usage is TRBJ2-7; the match to TRBD1 covers 7 bases. V gave up 0 bases and J gave up 4 bases; unmatched junction bases: 10. The V gene's germline CDR1 is SGHRS and CDR2 YFSETQ. The CDR3 spans 16 residues. The CDR3 here is CASSLEGGSGIYEQYF. The CDR3 DNA sequence: TGCGCCAGCAGCTTGGAAGGGGGCTCGGGCATTTACGAGCAGTACTTC.

The chain uses TRBV20-1 and TRBJ1-4, with 7 bases matching TRBD1. The CDR3 consists of 15 residues. Germline V gene lookup returns CDR1 DFQATT and CDR2 SNEGSKA (reference sequence). Losses at the gene ends were 1 base for V and 3 bases for J; bases not matched to a gene: 5. The CDR3 DNA reads as TGCAGTGCTAGAGGCGGACAGGCGGCTAATGAAAAACTGTTTTTT. Translating it yields CSARGGQAANEKLFF.

The chain joins TRBV5-1 to TRBJ1-2; D remains unclear. The V end lost 1 base, the J end lost 8 bases, and 12 bases lay between the germline ends. The CDR3 runs to 13 residues. Germline CDR1 reads SGHRS; CDR2 reads YFSETQ. In DNA form, the CDR3 reads TGCGCCAGCAGCTTGCAAGGGTCTGGCGGCTACACCTTC. Residues: CASSLQGSGGYTF.

This clonotype appeared a few times. The rearrangement links TRBV12-3 or TRBV12-4 to TRBJ2-2, with D perhaps TRBD1 or TRBD2 (6 bases each). CDR3 length: 13 residues. Trimming took off 5 bases at V and 3 bases at J, with 7 bases between the two ends. CDR3 protein: CASSRGDTGELFF. The DNA for the CDR3 is TGTGCCAGCAGTAGGGGGGACACCGGGGAGCTGTTTTTT.

The genes are TRBV5-1 and TRBJ2-3, with D perhaps being TRBD1 or TRBD2 (6 bases each). V gave up 1 base and J gave up 0 bases, with 15 bases separating them. Germline V lookup: CDR1 SGHRS, CDR2 YFSETQ. The CDR3 sequence is 17 residues long. This CDR3 reads CASSLTVSGASTDTQYF. The CDR3 nucleotides are TGCGCCAGCAGCTTGACGGTTTCGGGGGCTAGCACAGATACGCAGTATTTT.

This rearrangement joins TRBV20-1 to TRBJ1-5, with D tentatively TRBD1 (6 bases). This CDR3 region has 14 residues. Germline V gives CDR1 DFQATT, CDR2 SNEGSKA (reference sequence). V lost 5 bases, J lost 9 bases, and 20 bases lay in between. The CDR3 spells CSASDRHEDGPQHF. The CDR3 bases are TGCAGTGCTTCCGACAGGCACGAAGATGGGCCCCAGCATTTT.

In DNA form, the CDR3 reads TGTGCCAGCAGCTCCCGGTCGGGACTAGGGAATGAGCAGTTCTTC. Its translation: CASSSRSGLGNEQFF. The V gene is TRBV7-3, the J gene TRBJ2-1, with 8 bases that match TRBD2. The germline V gene has CDR1 SGHTA and CDR2 FQGTGA. The junction had 9 bases not matched to a gene; V was cut back by 4 bases and J by 7 bases. The CDR3 is made up of 15 amino acids.

This clonotype occurred a few times. This sequence joins TRBV28 and TRBJ1-5; D perhaps matches TRBD1 (6 bases). The CDR3 is 14 amino acids. The germline V gene encodes CDR1 MDHEN and CDR2 SYDVKM. Trimming removed 11 bases at V and 3 bases at J, with 17 bases between. The CDR3: CASQKNRDNQPQHF. CDR3 DNA: TGTGCCTCCCAAAAAAACAGGGACAATCAGCCCCAGCATTTT.